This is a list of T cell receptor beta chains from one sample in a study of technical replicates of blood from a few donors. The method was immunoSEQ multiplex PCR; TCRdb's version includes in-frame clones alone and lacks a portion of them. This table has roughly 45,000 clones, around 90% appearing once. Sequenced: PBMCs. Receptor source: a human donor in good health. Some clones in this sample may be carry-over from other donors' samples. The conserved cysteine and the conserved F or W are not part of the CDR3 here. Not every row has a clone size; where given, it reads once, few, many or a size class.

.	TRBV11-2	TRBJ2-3	ASSPGGFGTDTQY
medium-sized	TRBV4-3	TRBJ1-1	ASSRNRPYTEAF
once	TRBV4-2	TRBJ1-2	ASSQGTANYGYT
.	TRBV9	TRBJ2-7	ASSVATGSYEQY
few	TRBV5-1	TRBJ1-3	ASSPGQGGNTIY
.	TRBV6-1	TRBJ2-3	ASTRDRGTDTQY
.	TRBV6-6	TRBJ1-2	ATNLGQLKDGYT
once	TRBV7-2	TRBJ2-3	ASSFRTGLTDTQY
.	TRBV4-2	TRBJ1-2	ASSGRQGADYGYT
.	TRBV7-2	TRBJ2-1	ASSLGSGTEQF
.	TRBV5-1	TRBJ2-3	ASRAGARADTQY
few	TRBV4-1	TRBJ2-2	ASTGTVSTGELF
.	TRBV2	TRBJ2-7	ASSLAGGRVPEQY
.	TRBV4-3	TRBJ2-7	ASSQGLGLQYEQY
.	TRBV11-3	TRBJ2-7	ASSPGTSGAYEQY
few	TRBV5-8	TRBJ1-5	ASSLHREQPQH
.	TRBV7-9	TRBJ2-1	ASSLISGGDEQF
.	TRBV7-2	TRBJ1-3	ASSVPGLQNTIY
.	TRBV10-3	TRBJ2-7	AISESGGLDLD
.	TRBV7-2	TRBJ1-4	ASSIGVATNEKLF
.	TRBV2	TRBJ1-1	ASSWGQIEAF
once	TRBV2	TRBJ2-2	ASSEVAANTGELF
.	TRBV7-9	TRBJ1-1	ASSLGVGNTEAF
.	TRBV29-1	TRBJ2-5	SVNRGGRQETQY
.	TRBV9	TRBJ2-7	ASSPPGQARSEQY
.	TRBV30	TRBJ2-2	AWSKLQGYTGELF
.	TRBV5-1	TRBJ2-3	ASSLGFGQFSTDTQY
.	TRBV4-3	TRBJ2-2	ASSQTWTSGELF
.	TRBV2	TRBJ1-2	ASKLRDNANYGYT
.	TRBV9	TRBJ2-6	ASSVRSGANVLT
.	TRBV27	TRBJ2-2	ASSFQRRTGELF
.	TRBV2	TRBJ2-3	ASSESTSGADTQY
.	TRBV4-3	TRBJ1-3	ASSRQGAENTIY
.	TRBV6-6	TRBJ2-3	ASSYRLERDTQY
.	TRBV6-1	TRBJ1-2	ASSELGTGVSYT
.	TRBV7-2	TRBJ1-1	ASSAIGGTEAF
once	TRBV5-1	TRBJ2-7	ASSPTPGQGYEQY
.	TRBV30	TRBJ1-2	ACPPAANNYGYT
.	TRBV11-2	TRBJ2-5	ASSSTRLAGGQETQY
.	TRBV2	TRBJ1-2	ASTGSGGGSLYGYT
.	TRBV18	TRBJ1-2	ASSPPGQDNGYT
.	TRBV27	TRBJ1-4	ASSLGQRRENEKLF